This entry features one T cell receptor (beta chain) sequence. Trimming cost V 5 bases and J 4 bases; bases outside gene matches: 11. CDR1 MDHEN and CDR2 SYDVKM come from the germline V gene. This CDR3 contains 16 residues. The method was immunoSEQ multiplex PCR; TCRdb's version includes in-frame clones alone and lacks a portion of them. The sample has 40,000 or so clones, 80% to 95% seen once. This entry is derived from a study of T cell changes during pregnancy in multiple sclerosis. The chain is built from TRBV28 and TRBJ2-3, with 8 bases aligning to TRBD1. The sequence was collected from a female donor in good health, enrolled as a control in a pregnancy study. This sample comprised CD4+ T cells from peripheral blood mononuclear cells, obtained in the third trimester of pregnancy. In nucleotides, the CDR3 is TGTGCCAGCAGTGGATCAGGGGGCTTTGACTCAGATACGCAGTATTTT. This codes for CASSGSGGFDSDTQYF.